The rows below give T cell receptor beta chains drawn from one sample of a study of shared clonotypes between healthy human individuals. Using immunoSEQ multiplex PCR, the repertoire was profiled, and TCRdb retains in-frame clones only, with some absent. The sample yields about 2.3 million clones, 85% to 95% seen once. Sequenced sample: naive CD4+ T cells from PBMCs. The receptor source for this set is a man younger than 35 in good health. Some clones in this sample may be carry-over from other donors' samples. The CDR3 runs from the conserved cysteine through the conserved F or W. A D gene is named only where the DNA matches it firmly. Clone size appears in some rows only: once, few, many, or a class for an expanded clone.

size: once; length: 14; V: TRBV18; J: TRBJ1-5; D: NA; CDR3: CASSPTREGQPQHF; DNA: TGTGCCAGCTCACCAACGAGGGAGGGTCAGCCCCAGCATTTT
size: NA; length: 15; V: TRBV4-1; J: TRBJ1-1; D: TRBD1; CDR3: CASSQTGAENTEAFF; DNA: TGCGCCAGCAGCCAAACAGGGGCTGAGAACACTGAAGCTTTCTTT
size: NA; length: 15; V: TRBV6-5; J: TRBJ1-1; D: TRBD1; CDR3: CASSWGTDRNTEAFF; DNA: TGTGCCAGCAGTTGGGGGACAGACCGAAACACTGAAGCTTTCTTT
size: NA; length: 14; V: TRBV5-1; J: TRBJ2-7; D: TRBD1; CDR3: CASRVTGGSYEQYF; DNA: TGCGCCAGCAGGGTGACAGGGGGTTCCTACGAGCAGTACTTC
size: NA; length: 15; V: TRBV28; J: TRBJ2-5; D: TRBD1; CDR3: CASSPGQGGQETQYF; DNA: TGTGCCAGCAGCCCAGGACAGGGGGGCCAAGAGACCCAGTACTTC
size: few; length: 14; V: TRBV21-1; J: TRBJ1-3; D: NA; CDR3: CASSKVSSGNTIYF; DNA: TGTGCCAGCAGCAAAGTTAGCTCTGGAAACACCATATATTTT
size: NA; length: 14; V: TRBV5-1; J: TRBJ2-5; D: NA; CDR3: CASSDRTDQETQYF; DNA: TGCGCCAGCAGCGATAGGACAGACCAAGAGACCCAGTACTTC
size: once; length: 16; V: TRBV25-1; J: TRBJ1-2; D: NA; CDR3: CASSEWDGGDNYGYTF; DNA: TGTGCCAGCAGTGAATGGGACGGGGGGGATAACTATGGCTACACCTTC
size: NA; length: 16; V: TRBV11-2; J: TRBJ2-7; D: TRBD2; CDR3: CASSPIGTSDYYEQYF; DNA: TGTGCCAGCAGCCCTATAGGGACTAGCGATTACTACGAGCAGTACTTC
size: NA; length: 15; V: TRBV6-6; J: TRBJ2-2; D: NA; CDR3: CASSYSPGNTGELFF; DNA: TGTGCCAGCAGTTACTCGCCTGGGAACACCGGGGAGCTGTTTTTT
size: NA; length: 18; V: TRBV18; J: TRBJ2-2; D: TRBD1; CDR3: CASSPNQHRQGNTGELFF; DNA: TGTGCCAGCTCACCAAATCAACACCGACAGGGGAACACCGGGGAGCTGTTTTTT
size: NA; length: 15; V: TRBV11-2; J: TRBJ1-5; D: TRBD1; CDR3: CASSPGQVNNQPQHF; DNA: TGTGCCAGCAGCCCGGGACAGGTGAACAATCAGCCCCAGCATTTT
size: NA; length: 14; V: TRBV18; J: TRBJ2-7; D: TRBD1; CDR3: CASSPGTGPYEQYF; DNA: TGTGCCAGCTCACCAGGGACAGGGCCCTACGAGCAGTACTTC
size: NA; length: 14; V: TRBV10-3; J: TRBJ1-5; D: TRBD1; CDR3: CAISQDRGYQPQHF; DNA: TGTGCCATCAGTCAGGACAGGGGGTATCAGCCCCAGCATTTT
size: NA; length: 14; V: TRBV7-2; J: TRBJ1-5; D: NA; CDR3: CASSSTVGNQPQHF; DNA: TGTGCCAGCAGCTCGACGGTAGGCAATCAGCCCCAGCATTTT
size: NA; length: 17; V: TRBV5-4; J: TRBJ2-3; D: TRBD2; CDR3: CASSAYLSGRSTDTQYF; DNA: TGTGCCAGCAGCGCCTACCTGAGCGGGAGAAGCACAGATACGCAGTATTTT
size: NA; length: 16; V: TRBV5-4; J: TRBJ2-5; D: NA; CDR3: CASSLKLGAGQETQYF; DNA: TGTGCCAGCAGCTTGAAGTTGGGGGCAGGCCAAGAGACCCAGTACTTC
size: NA; length: 18; V: TRBV28; J: TRBJ2-7; D: NA; CDR3: CASSKPRRGATLSYEQYF; DNA: TGTGCCAGCAGCAAACCCCGTCGGGGCGCGACCCTCTCCTACGAGCAGTACTTC
size: NA; length: 13; V: TRBV19; J: TRBJ2-5; D: NA; CDR3: CASSIARGGTQYF; DNA: TGTGCCAGTAGTATTGCGCGAGGAGGGACCCAGTACTTC
size: NA; length: 18; V: TRBV15; J: TRBJ2-4; D: TRBD2; CDR3: CATSPRTSGRVDKNIQYF; DNA: TGTGCCACCAGCCCCCGGACTAGCGGGAGGGTGGACAAAAACATTCAGTACTTC
size: NA; length: 15; V: TRBV7-3; J: TRBJ2-1; D: NA; CDR3: CASSPQAGLSNEQFF; DNA: TGTGCCAGCAGCCCCCAGGCGGGTCTGAGCAATGAGCAGTTCTTC
size: NA; length: 18; V: TRBV11-2; J: TRBJ2-3; D: NA; CDR3: CASSFGQGLEFSTDTQYF; DNA: TGTGCCAGCAGCTTCGGGCAGGGGCTAGAATTTAGCACAGATACGCAGTATTTT
size: NA; length: 15; V: TRBV2; J: TRBJ1-5; D: NA; CDR3: CASSVVWGADQPQHF; DNA: TGTGCCAGCAGTGTGGTTTGGGGTGCTGATCAGCCCCAGCATTTT
size: NA; length: 16; V: TRBV9; J: TRBJ2-2; D: NA; CDR3: CASSVDGTVNTGELFF; DNA: TGTGCCAGCAGCGTCGACGGGACGGTGAACACCGGGGAGCTGTTTTTT
size: NA; length: 15; V: TRBV4-1; J: TRBJ2-7; D: TRBD1; CDR3: CASSQGQGSSYEQYF; DNA: TGCGCCAGCAGCCAGGGACAGGGAAGCTCCTACGAGCAGTACTTC
size: NA; length: 11; V: TRBV20-1; J: TRBJ1-2; D: NA; CDR3: CSAATGYGYTF; DNA: TGCAGTGCTGCTACAGGGTATGGCTACACCTTC
size: NA; length: 16; V: TRBV7-9; J: TRBJ1-3; D: TRBD1; CDR3: CASSTRQGNSGNTIYF; DNA: TGTGCCAGCAGCACCCGACAGGGTAACTCTGGAAACACCATATATTTT
size: NA; length: 14; V: TRBV19; J: TRBJ1-1; D: TRBD1; CDR3: CASSISGQGVSAFF; DNA: TGTGCCAGTAGTATTTCTGGACAGGGGGTTTCAGCTTTCTTT
size: NA; length: 16; V: TRBV18; J: TRBJ2-3; D: TRBD1; CDR3: CASSPTGTGEQDTQYF; DNA: TGTGCCAGCTCGCCGACCGGGACAGGGGAGCAAGATACGCAGTATTTT
size: NA; length: 15; V: TRBV28; J: TRBJ2-7; D: NA; CDR3: CATHVGGANAYEQYF; DNA: TGTGCCACGCACGTTGGCGGGGCTAACGCCTACGAGCAGTACTTC
size: NA; length: 16; V: TRBV13; J: TRBJ2-1; D: TRBD2; CDR3: CASSKRLAGVIDEQFF; DNA: TGTGCCAGCAGCAAACGACTAGCGGGAGTAATAGATGAGCAGTTCTTC
size: NA; length: 15; V: TRBV18; J: TRBJ2-1; D: NA; CDR3: CASSPPSGRYNEQFF; DNA: TGTGCCAGCTCACCACCGTCGGGCAGATACAATGAGCAGTTCTTC
size: NA; length: 13; V: TRBV10-1; J: TRBJ1-2; D: NA; CDR3: CASSAGTHYGYTF; DNA: TGCGCCAGCAGCGCCGGGACCCACTATGGCTACACCTTC
size: NA; length: 15; V: TRBV5-1; J: TRBJ1-1; D: NA; CDR3: CASRDRYLANTEAFF; DNA: TGCGCCAGCAGAGACAGGTATCTAGCGAACACTGAAGCTTTCTTT
size: NA; length: 13; V: TRBV27; J: TRBJ1-2; D: NA; CDR3: CASSFGGDYGYTF; DNA: TGTGCCAGCAGTTTCGGGGGAGACTATGGCTACACCTTC
size: NA; length: 16; V: TRBV5-1; J: TRBJ2-3; D: TRBD1; CDR3: CASSFIKTGETDTQYF; DNA: TGCGCCAGCAGCTTTATAAAGACAGGGGAGACAGATACGCAGTATTTT
size: NA; length: 18; V: TRBV13; J: TRBJ2-3; D: TRBD2; CDR3: CASSLTSGSWLSTDTQYF; DNA: TGTGCCAGCAGCTTAACTAGCGGGAGTTGGCTTAGCACAGATACGCAGTATTTT
size: NA; length: 14; V: TRBV18; J: TRBJ2-7; D: NA; CDR3: CASSNRTTVYEQYF; DNA: TGTGCCAGCTCAAACCGGACCACGGTTTACGAGCAGTACTTC
size: NA; length: 13; V: TRBV7-9; J: TRBJ2-1; D: NA; CDR3: CASPTLGKSEQFF; DNA: TGTGCCAGCCCTACCCTAGGGAAATCAGAGCAGTTCTTC